Reported below is one T cell receptor (beta chain). Its specificity is not known. This sample was taken from a study of T cell responses to AZD1222 COVID-19 vaccine. Study-wide points: Repertoires were sampled only after the peak T cell response.

The table came from immunoSEQ multiplex PCR; TCRdb's copy has only in-frame clones and leaves some out. The sample shows 90,000 to 150,000 clones, around 83% of them seen only once. This CDR3 spans 14 amino acids. CDR1 GTSNPN and CDR2 SVGIG come from the germline V gene (reference sequence). J lost 3 bases, V lost 2 bases, and 6 bases had no gene match. The chain links TRBV30 to TRBJ2-7; 8 bases line up with TRBD1. Source: peripheral blood, taken 28 days after the second AZD1222 dose. This sequence originates from an adult who received the AZD1222 COVID-19 vaccine. CDR3 bases: TGTGCCTGGAGTTCCCAAGGGACAGGCTACGAGCAGTACTTC. Amino acids: CAWSSQGTGYEQYF.